This T cell receptor (beta chain) derives from a study of T cell changes during pregnancy in multiple sclerosis (dated by TCRdb to between 2018 and 2021). Turning to the overall study: In women with multiple sclerosis, the researchers looked at how the T cell repertoire shifted as pregnancy progressed.

For CDR1 and CDR2, the germline V gene lists LGHNA and YNFKEQ. V and J are trimmed by 0 bases and 4 bases, and the gene matches miss 1 base of the junction. There are 15 amino acids in the CDR3, from cysteine to phenylalanine inclusive. The kept DNA is CDR3 alone, 45 bases in frame from the first base. Remarks on this clone: This receptor's antigen is unknown. No qualities accompany the bases; no much larger clone lies one base away.

Libraries were prepared through the immunoSEQ multiplex PCR assay. Held by TCRdb, this immuneACCESS table contains in-frame sequences only and omits some clones. Under half of the omission traces to an unresolved V gene where checked; the cause of the rest is unknown. The sample table holds 26,000 or so clones, of which roughly 86% were seen once. The ten largest clones capture roughly 8% of the sample. Recombination joined TRBV4-2 with TRBJ2-7; 12 central nucleotides agree with TRBD2. The sample in question was CD8+ T cells from peripheral blood mononuclear cells, obtained in the second trimester of pregnancy. The source of this sequence is a female donor with multiple sclerosis, enrolled in a pregnancy study. Here is the DNA: TGTGCCAGCAGCCAAGATCTAGCGGGGGGGTACGAGCAGTACTTC. This encodes CASSQDLAGGYEQYF.